This T cell receptor (beta chain) is from a study of shared clonotypes between healthy human individuals. The V gene end was trimmed by 1 base and the J gene end by 8 bases; junction bases not matched to a gene: 7. The CDR3 is made up of 15 amino acids. From germline, CDR1 is SEHNR and CDR2 FQNEAQ (reference sequence). The protocol was immunoSEQ multiplex PCR, while the TCRdb copy is restricted to in-frame clones and leaves out a portion. The sample shows more than 2,000,000 clones, roughly 92% of them seen only once. The chain couples TRBV7-9 to TRBJ1-4, with 7 bases fitting TRBD1. The sequence came from a man aged 18 to 29 in good health. Sequenced material: naive CD4+ T cells sorted from blood. The sample's subset: CD45RA+ positively selected. Here the CDR3 DNA reads TGTGCCAGCAGCTTAGGACAGGGACGGCTAGAAAAACTGTTTTTT. Translating it yields CASSLGQGRLEKLFF.